The 26 T cell receptor beta chains given below trace back to one sample, sequenced in a study of blood T cell repertoires in COVID-19. The protocol was immunoSEQ multiplex PCR, while the TCRdb copy is restricted to in-frame clones and leaves out a portion. The sample carries approximately 210,000 clones, approximately 80% recorded once. Material: PBMCs or T cells enriched from blood (not recorded which). These receptors all come from a woman between 50 and 59 years old with acute COVID-19.

The chain carries TRBV3-1 (or the pseudogene TRBV3-2) and TRBJ1-2, with no clear D. Between the trimmed V and J ends, which lost 7 bases and 8 bases, there was a span of 17 bases. This CDR3 spans 13 amino acids. Germline lookup yields CDR1 LGHDT and CDR2 YNNKEL (reference sequence). The CDR3 DNA is TGTGCCAGCACGCGGTGGCAAAAAGGCGGCTACACCTTC. Translating it yields CASTRWQKGGYTF.

The CDR3 region is CASSYGNRGGYTF. The CDR3 nucleotides are TGTGCCAGCAGTTACGGGAACAGGGGCGGCTACACCTTC. The chain joins TRBV6-5 to TRBJ1-2, with TRBD1 matching 7 bases. V trimming: 2 bases; J trimming: 8 bases; junction bases outside the gene matches: 5. CDR1 is MNHEY, CDR2 SVGAGI, per germline. The CDR3 consists of 13 residues.

This clone was recorded a few times. In DNA form, the CDR3 reads TGTGCCAGCTCACAGGGGACAGGGGGCAATCAGCCCCAGCATTTT. Translation gives CASSQGTGGNQPQHF. The chain links TRBV18 to TRBJ1-5, with 10 nucleotides matching TRBD1. CDR1 is KGHSH and CDR2 is LQKENI in the germline V gene. The CDR3 runs to 15 residues. After removal of 4 bases from V and 2 bases from J, the junction contained 2 bases not matched to a gene. The variable domain in full, with the rest retrieved from reference TRBV18 and TRBJ1-5, is NAGVMQNPRHLVRRRGQEARLRCSPMKGHSHVYWYRQLPEEGLKFMVYLQKENIIDESGMPKERFSAEFPKEGPSILRIQQVVRGDSAAYFCASSQGTGGNQPQHFGDGTRLSIL.

This rearrangement joins TRBV6-5 to TRBJ1-1; TRBD1 agrees at 11 bases. CDR1 and CDR2 (germline): MNHEY, SVGAGI. The CDR3 contains 15 residues. V shed 0 bases and J 5 bases; nucleotides not matched to a gene: 2. The CDR3 nucleotides are TGTGCCAGCAGTTACTCGGACAGGGGGCGAACTGAAGCTTTCTTT. This gives the protein CASSYSDRGRTEAFF.

This chain links TRBV29-1 with TRBJ1-1, with a possible D match to TRBD1 (5 bases). Germline CDR1 and CDR2: SQVTM and ANQGSEA. CDR3 length: 13 amino acids. V was clipped by 1 base and J by 6 bases, with 12 bases between them. This CDR3 is CSVEVSRGAEAFF. The CDR3 DNA follows: TGCAGCGTTGAAGTCTCTAGGGGCGCTGAAGCTTTCTTT.

The chain links TRBV28 to TRBJ1-4; 7 bases align to TRBD1. The ends lost 5 bases at V and 5 bases at J; junction bases unmatched: 8. Germline CDR1 reads MDHEN; CDR2 reads SYDVKM. The CDR3 consists of 15 residues. The CDR3 spells CASSDVTGPNEKLFF. CDR3 bases: TGTGCCAGCAGTGATGTGACAGGGCCAAATGAAAAACTGTTTTTT.

The rearrangement joins TRBV27 to TRBJ1-5; D not certain. The CDR3 extends over 15 amino acids. The V gene's germline CDR1 is MNHEY and CDR2 SMNVEV (reference sequence). Trimming cost V 6 bases and J 0 bases, with 12 bases left between them. The CDR3: CASRTGYYSNQPQHF. Here the CDR3 DNA reads TGTGCCAGCAGGACGGGGTACTATAGCAATCAGCCCCAGCATTTT.

V usage is TRBV28 and J usage is TRBJ1-2; D is undetermined. V lost 2 bases and J 4 bases, leaving 11 bases between the germline ends. The CDR3 runs to 14 residues. Germline V gives CDR1 MDHEN, CDR2 SYDVKM. Written as DNA, the CDR3 is TGTGCCAGCAGTTTAGCATCGACATTCTATGGCTACACCTTC. It is translated as CASSLASTFYGYTF.

The CDR3, as DNA: TGTGCCAGCAGCTTTATCGGGGGGGGTGCGGGCGAGCAGTACTTC. Amino acid sequence: CASSFIGGGAGEQYF. V usage is TRBV5-4 and J usage is TRBJ2-7, with 8 bases matching TRBD2. V lost 2 bases and J lost 6; bases outside the gene matches: 10. Germline values: CDR1 SGHNT, CDR2 YYREEE (reference sequence). The CDR3 sequence is 15 residues long.

The rearrangement links TRBV19 to TRBJ1-3; D gene ambiguous. Germline CDR1 reads LNHDA; CDR2 reads SQIVND (reference sequence). Trimming stripped 8 bases from V and 1 base from J, with 12 bases between. This CDR3 contains 14 residues. CDR3 coding DNA: TGTGCCAGTCTCCGGACTAGATCTGGAAACACCATATATTTT. This gives the protein CASLRTRSGNTIYF.

The V call is TRBV28, the J call TRBJ1-1; D might be TRBD1 (5 bases). CDR3 length equals 14 residues. Trimming took 6 bases from V and 3 from J, leaving 14 bases between them. Germline V gene sequence: CDR1 MDHEN, CDR2 SYDVKM. Here the CDR3 DNA reads TGTGCCAGCAGACCCACGGGGGGGGACACTGAAGCTTTCTTT. As protein: CASRPTGGDTEAFF. The variable domain in full, completed from reference TRBV28 and TRBJ1-1, reads DVKVTQSSRYLVKRTGEKVFLECVQDMDHENMFWYRQDPGLGLRLIYFSYDVKMKEKGDIPEGYSVSREKKERFSLILESASTNQTSMYLCASRPTGGDTEAFFGQGTRLTVV.

This rearrangement joins TRBV7-2 to TRBJ2-5; D is unresolved. This CDR3 region has 12 residues. Germline V CDR1 and CDR2: SGHTA, FQGNSA. V was cut by 5 bases and J by 2 bases, with 6 bases left in between. Here the CDR3 reads CASSIQQETQYF. CDR3 in DNA: TGTGCCAGCAGCATCCAACAAGAGACCCAGTACTTC.

The chain employs TRBV7-2 and TRBJ2-3; the match to TRBD2 covers 10 bases. The CDR3 runs 16 residues. The germline CDR1 and CDR2 sequences are SGHTA and FQGNSA. J was trimmed by 3 bases and V by 1 base; bases with no gene match: 4. Written as DNA, the CDR3 is TGTGCCAGCAGCTTAGTTAGTAGCGGGGGGACAGATACGCAGTATTTT. This codes for CASSLVSSGGTDTQYF.

This clone was seen a single time. The chain uses TRBV4-3 and TRBJ1-4; tentative D call: TRBD1 (5 bases). The CDR3 loop spans 15 amino acids. V was trimmed by 2 bases and J by 7 bases, leaving 14 bases between them. From germline, CDR1 is LGHNA and CDR2 YSLEER. The CDR3 DNA sequence: TGCGCCAGCAGCCAACCAGGGAAAGGGGCTGAAAAACTGTTTTTT. Amino acid sequence: CASSQPGKGAEKLFF.

This sequence joins TRBV19 and TRBJ1-5; TRBD1 is a possible D gene (5 bases). Per germline, CDR1 LNHDA and CDR2 SQIVND (reference sequence). V was pared by 5 bases and J by 2 bases, with 7 bases between. CDR3 length: 13 residues. DNA for the CDR3: TGTGCCAGTAGTGAACAGGGCAATCAGCCCCAGCATTTT. It codes for CASSEQGNQPQHF.

The chain combines TRBV30 with TRBJ1-4, with 9 bases fitting TRBD1. The V segment lost 5 bases and the J segment 5 bases; nucleotides outside the gene matches: 6. The length of the CDR3 is 14 residues. Germline CDR1 is GTSNPN and CDR2 is SVGIG (reference sequence). CDR3 nucleotide sequence: TGTGCCTGGGCCCGGGACAGGGCAAATGAAAAACTGTTTTTT. Translated, it gives CAWARDRANEKLFF.

The chain combines TRBV18 with TRBJ2-3; 7 bases fit TRBD2. Losses at the gene ends were 2 bases for V and 2 bases for J; bases not matched to a gene: 10. From germline, CDR1 is KGHSH and CDR2 LQKENI. The CDR3 is 17 residues long. The CDR3 reads CASSPYFAGEYTDTQYF. The CDR3 nucleotides read TGTGCCAGCTCACCATATTTCGCGGGAGAGTACACAGATACGCAGTATTTT.

This clone was counted ten times or more. The rearrangement links TRBV2 to TRBJ2-7; 7 nucleotides line up with TRBD1. This CDR3 has 12 amino acids. CDR1 is SNHLY, CDR2 FYNNEI, per germline. CDR3 DNA sequence: TGTGAACCTAGGACAGGCTCCTACGAGCAGTACTTC. Translated: CEPRTGSYEQYF.

The CDR3 spells CASSPRLAGGGEQFF. CDR3 nucleotide sequence: TGTGCCAGCAGCCCCCGACTAGCGGGAGGGGGTGAGCAGTTCTTC. The chain uses TRBV7-2 and TRBJ2-1, with 14 bases lining up with TRBD2. V shed 5 bases and J 9 bases; nucleotides not matched to a gene: 6. This CDR3 has 15 amino acids. CDR1 is SGHTA, CDR2 FQGNSA, per germline.

This clone occurred a few times. The V call is TRBV20-1, the J call TRBJ2-1, with TRBD1 matching 9 bases. V was clipped by 5 bases and J by 15 bases; unmatched bases: 8. The CDR3 is made up of 11 amino acids. Per germline, CDR1 DFQATT and CDR2 SNEGSKA (reference sequence). The CDR3 reads CSAWTGVVPFF. CDR3 sequence (DNA): TGCAGTGCTTGGACAGGGGTTGTCCCGTTCTTC.

The chain uses TRBV2 and TRBJ2-7; no firm D call. Trimming took off 2 bases at V and 3 bases at J, with 5 bases between the two ends. Germline CDR1 reads SNHLY; CDR2 reads FYNNEI. This CDR3 region has 12 residues. The CDR3 DNA reads as TGTGCCAGCAGTGAATATAGCTACGAGCAGTACTTC. Protein sequence: CASSEYSYEQYF.

In this sample, this clone turned up once. This chain links TRBV19 with TRBJ1-6, with D perhaps matching TRBD1 (5 bases). Trimming took 5 bases from V and 3 from J, leaving 11 bases between them. Germline V gives CDR1 LNHDA, CDR2 SQIVND (reference sequence). The CDR3 has 15 amino acids. The CDR3: CASSPRQNYNSPLHF. The CDR3 region has the DNA TGTGCCAGTAGTCCCCGACAGAACTATAATTCACCCCTCCACTTT.

The chain is built from TRBV12-1 and TRBJ1-2. TRBV12-1 is a pseudogene segment. The CDR3 loop spans 15 amino acids. CDR3 sequence: CASSFPGTGYYGYTF. The CDR3 DNA reads TGTGCCAGCAGCTTCCCAGGCACGGGATACTATGGCTACACCTTC.

The rearrangement uses TRBV5-1 and TRBJ2-3; the D gene is possibly TRBD2 (6 bases). V was shortened by 7 bases and J by 6 bases, with 12 bases between the two germline ends. Germline V CDR1 and CDR2: SGHRS, YFSETQ. The CDR3 spans 12 residues. This CDR3 is CASGSRGDTQYF. Here the CDR3 DNA reads TGCGCCAGCGGGTCCCGGGGGGATACGCAGTATTTT.

The chain recombines TRBV28 with TRBJ1-2; unclear D gene. In germline, CDR1 is MDHEN, CDR2 SYDVKM. CDR3 length: 13 amino acids. Trimming pared 7 bases from V and 6 bases from J, leaving 15 bases between. DNA for the CDR3: TGTGCCAGCAATGAGGGAACGGAGGATGGCTACACCTTC. The encoded protein is CASNEGTEDGYTF.

The table lists this clone with a few counts. The rearrangement uses TRBV3-1 (or the pseudogene TRBV3-2) and TRBJ1-1; TRBD1 matches at 7 bases. CDR1 and CDR2 (germline): LGHDT, YNNKEL (reference sequence). The V gene end was trimmed by 1 base and the J gene end by 2 bases; junction bases not matched to a gene: 4. The CDR3 runs 15 residues. CDR3 bases: TGTGCCAGCAGCCAAGGGGGACAGATAAACACTGAAGCTTTCTTT. It is translated as CASSQGGQINTEAFF.